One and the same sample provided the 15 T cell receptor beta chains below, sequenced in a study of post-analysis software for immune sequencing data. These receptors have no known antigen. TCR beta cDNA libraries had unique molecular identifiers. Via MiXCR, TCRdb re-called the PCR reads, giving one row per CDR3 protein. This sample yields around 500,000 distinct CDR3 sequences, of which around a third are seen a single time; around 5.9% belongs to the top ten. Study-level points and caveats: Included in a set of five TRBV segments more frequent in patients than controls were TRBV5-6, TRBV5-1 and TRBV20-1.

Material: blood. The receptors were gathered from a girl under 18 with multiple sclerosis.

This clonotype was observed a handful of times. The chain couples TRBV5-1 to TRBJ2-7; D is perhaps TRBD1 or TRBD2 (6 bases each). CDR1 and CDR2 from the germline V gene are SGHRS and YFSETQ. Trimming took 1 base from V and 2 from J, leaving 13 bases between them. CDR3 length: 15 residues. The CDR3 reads CASSLSAGEAYEQYF. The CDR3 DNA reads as TGCGCCAGCAGCTTGTCAGCAGGGGAGGCCTACGAGCAGTACTTC.

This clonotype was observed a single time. The CDR3 DNA is TGCGCCAGCAGCAAAGGACAGGGGGCAATCTCCTACGAGCAGTACTTC. This codes for CASSKGQGAISYEQYF. The chain recombines TRBV5-1 with TRBJ2-7; 11 bases agree with TRBD1. The CDR3 consists of 16 residues. V was clipped by 4 bases and J by 0 bases; unmatched bases: 6. Germline loops: CDR1 SGHRS, CDR2 YFSETQ.

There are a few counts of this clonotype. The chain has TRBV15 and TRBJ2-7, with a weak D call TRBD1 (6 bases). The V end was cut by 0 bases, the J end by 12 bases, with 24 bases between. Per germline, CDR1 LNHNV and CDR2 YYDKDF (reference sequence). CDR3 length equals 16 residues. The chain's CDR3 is CATSRDDLGQLYEVYF. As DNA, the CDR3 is TGTGCCACCAGCAGAGATGACTTAGGACAGCTGTACGAGGTGTACTTC.

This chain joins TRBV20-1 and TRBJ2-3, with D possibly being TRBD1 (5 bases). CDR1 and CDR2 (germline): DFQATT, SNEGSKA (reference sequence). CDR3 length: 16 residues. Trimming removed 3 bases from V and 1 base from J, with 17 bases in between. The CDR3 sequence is CSARFPAGSGTDTQYF. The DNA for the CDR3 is TGCAGTGCTAGGTTCCCGGCAGGGTCTGGCACAGATACGCAGTATTTT.

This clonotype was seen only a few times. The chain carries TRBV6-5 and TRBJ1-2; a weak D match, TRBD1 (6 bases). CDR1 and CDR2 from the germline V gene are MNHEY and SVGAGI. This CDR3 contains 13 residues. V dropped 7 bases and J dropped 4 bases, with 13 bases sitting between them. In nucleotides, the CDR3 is TGTGCCAGCAAGGGGGAGTTTGGCTATGGCTACACCTTC. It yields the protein CASKGEFGYGYTF.

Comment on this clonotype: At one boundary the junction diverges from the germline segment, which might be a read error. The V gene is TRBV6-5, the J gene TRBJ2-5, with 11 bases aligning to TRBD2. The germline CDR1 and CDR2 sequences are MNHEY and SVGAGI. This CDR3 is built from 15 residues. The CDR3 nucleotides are TGTGTCAGCAAGATAGCGGGGGGGCTGGGAGAGACCCAGTACTTC. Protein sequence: CVSKIAGGLGETQYF.

The CDR3 sequence: CASSRVPNEQFF. The CDR3 region has the DNA TGCGCCAGCAGCCGAGTCCCCAATGAGCAGTTCTTC. The chain carries TRBV10-1 and TRBJ2-1; no clear D gene. CDR3 length equals 12 residues. Trimming cost V 6 bases and J 6 bases, with 9 bases left between them. Germline loops: CDR1 WNHNN, CDR2 SYGVQD (reference sequence).

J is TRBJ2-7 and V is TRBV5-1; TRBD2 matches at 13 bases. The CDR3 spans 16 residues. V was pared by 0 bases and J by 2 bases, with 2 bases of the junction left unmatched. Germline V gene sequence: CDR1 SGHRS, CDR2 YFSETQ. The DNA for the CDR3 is TGCGCCAGCAGCTTGGATACTAGCGGGGGGGCCTACGAGCAGTACTTC. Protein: CASSLDTSGGAYEQYF.

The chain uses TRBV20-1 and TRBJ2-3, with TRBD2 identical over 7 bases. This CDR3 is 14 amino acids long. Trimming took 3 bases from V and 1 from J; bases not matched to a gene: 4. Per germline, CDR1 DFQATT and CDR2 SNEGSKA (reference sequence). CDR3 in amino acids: CSASGTTGTDTQYF. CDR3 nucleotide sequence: TGCAGTGCTAGTGGGACTACCGGCACAGATACGCAGTATTTT.

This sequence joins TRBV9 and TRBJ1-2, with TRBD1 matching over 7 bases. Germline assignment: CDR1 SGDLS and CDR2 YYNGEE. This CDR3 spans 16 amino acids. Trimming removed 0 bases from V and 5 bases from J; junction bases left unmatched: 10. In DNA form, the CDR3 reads TGTGCCAGCAGCGTAGGTCGTTGGAGCAGGGGGTATGGCTACACCTTC. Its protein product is CASSVGRWSRGYGYTF.

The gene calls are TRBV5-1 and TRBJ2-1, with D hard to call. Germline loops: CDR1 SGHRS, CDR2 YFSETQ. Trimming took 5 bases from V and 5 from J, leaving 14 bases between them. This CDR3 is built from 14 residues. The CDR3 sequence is CASSSPGANNEQFF. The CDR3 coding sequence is TGCGCCAGCAGTTCCCCGGGTGCGAACAATGAGCAGTTCTTC.

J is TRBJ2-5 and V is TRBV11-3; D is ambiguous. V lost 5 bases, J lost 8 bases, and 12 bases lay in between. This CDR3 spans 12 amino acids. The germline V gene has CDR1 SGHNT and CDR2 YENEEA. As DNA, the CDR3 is TGTGCCAGCAGCACTGAAGGGAAAACCCAGTACTTC. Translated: CASSTEGKTQYF. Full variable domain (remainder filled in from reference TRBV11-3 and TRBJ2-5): EAGVVQSPRYKIIEKKQPVAFWCNPISGHNTLYWYLQNLGQGPELLIRYENEEAVDDSQLPKDRFSAERLKGVDSTLKIQPAELGDSAVYLCASSTEGKTQYFGPGTRLLVL.

The CDR3 nucleotides read TGCAGTGCTCACGGACTTACACTCGACACCTACAATGAGCAGTACTTC. It specifies CSAHGLTLDTYNEQYF. The rearrangement links TRBV20-1 to TRBJ2-7; tentative D call: TRBD2 (5 bases). This CDR3 spans 16 amino acids. Looked up from germline, CDR1 is DFQATT and CDR2 is SNEGSKA (reference sequence). Trimming took 5 bases from V and 7 from J, leaving 27 bases between them.

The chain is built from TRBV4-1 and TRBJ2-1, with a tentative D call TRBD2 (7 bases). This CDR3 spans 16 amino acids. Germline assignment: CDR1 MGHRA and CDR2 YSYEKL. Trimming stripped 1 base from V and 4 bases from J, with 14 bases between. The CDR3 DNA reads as TGCGCCAGCAGCCAAGTTGTGGGAGGGGGGTACAATGAGCAGTTCTTC. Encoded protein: CASSQVVGGGYNEQFF.

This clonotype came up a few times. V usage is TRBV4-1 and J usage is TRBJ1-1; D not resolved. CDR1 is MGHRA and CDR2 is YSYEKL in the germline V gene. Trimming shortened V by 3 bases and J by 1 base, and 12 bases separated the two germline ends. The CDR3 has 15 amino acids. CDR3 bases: TGCGCCAGCAGCCATGAGAGCCTTAGGAACACTGAAGCTTTCTTT. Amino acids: CASSHESLRNTEAFF.